The next 12 T cell receptor beta chains were all read from a single sample in a study of PD-1 blockade in classical Hodgkin lymphoma. Every one of the patients relapsed after autologous stem cell transplantation (brentuximab vedotin exposure was variable). Assay used: immunoSEQ multiplex PCR; TCRdb lists only in-frame clones, some missing. Found here are 90,000 to 130,000 clones, about nine tenths of them singletons; the top ten hold about 20%. The material was peripheral blood mononuclear cells (PBMCs), obtained before the second cycle of nivolumab. The receptor source for this set is a human donor with classical Hodgkin lymphoma.

The chain combines TRBV13 with TRBJ2-3; TRBD2 might be the D (5 bases). Per germline, CDR1 PRHDT and CDR2 FYEKMQ (reference sequence). The CDR3 spans 14 residues. The V end lost 5 bases, the J end lost 4 bases, and 13 bases lay between the germline ends. CDR3 coding DNA: TGTGCCAGCAGCCCATATGGGCGGGCAGATACGCAGTATTTT. It specifies CASSPYGRADTQYF.

The chain is built from TRBV6-5 and TRBJ2-5, with a weak D call TRBD1 (5 bases). The germline V and J ends were trimmed by 7 bases and 3 bases, with 12 bases remaining between them. The CDR3 runs to 13 residues. CDR1 MNHEY and CDR2 SVGAGI come from the germline V gene. The chain's CDR3 is CASTIPGKETQYF. The CDR3 DNA follows: TGTGCCAGCACAATCCCAGGGAAAGAGACCCAGTACTTC.

This clone was seen once. CDR3 bases: TGTGCCTGGACCCAATGGGAGGGGTGGGATACGCAGTATTTT. As protein: CAWTQWEGWDTQYF. The V gene is TRBV30, the J gene TRBJ2-3; 7 bases are a match to TRBD2. The germline V gene encodes CDR1 GTSNPN and CDR2 SVGIG (reference sequence). The CDR3 spans 14 residues. Trimming took 4 bases from V and 6 from J; bases not matched to a gene: 10.

V and J are TRBV7-2 and TRBJ2-7, with D unresolved. The V and J ends lost 5 bases and 6 bases respectively, with 11 bases between them. This CDR3 comprises 12 residues. Germline values: CDR1 SGHTA, CDR2 FQGNSA. The CDR3 region has the DNA TGTGCCAGCAGCCCACAGTGGGGCGAGCAGTACTTC. This sequence encodes CASSPQWGEQYF.

This chain links TRBV6-5 with TRBJ2-1; maybe TRBD2 (6 bases). In germline, CDR1 is MNHEY, CDR2 SVGAGI. Trimming cost V 6 bases and J 4 bases, with 10 bases left between them. The CDR3 consists of 13 residues. The CDR3 coding sequence is TGTGCCAGCAGCCCCCGGGAGTACAATGAGCAGTTCTTC. This sequence encodes CASSPREYNEQFF.

This sequence joins TRBV7-8 and TRBJ2-7; TRBD2 matches at 10 bases. The trim removed 8 bases at V and 0 bases at J, leaving 7 bases unmatched. The CDR3 runs 15 residues. Looked up from germline, CDR1 is SGHVS and CDR2 is FQNEAQ. CDR3 in DNA: TGTGCCAGCGGATCCGGGACTAGCGCCTCCTACGAGCAGTACTTC. This sequence encodes CASGSGTSASYEQYF.

This clone was recorded once. The chain uses TRBV19 and TRBJ2-3; 10 nucleotides match TRBD2. The CDR3 has 15 amino acids. Germline V gene data show CDR1 as LNHDA and CDR2 as SQIVND (reference sequence). V was clipped by 6 bases and J by 7 bases; unmatched bases: 10. The CDR3 spells CASSYGTSDSYTQYF. The DNA for the CDR3 is TGTGCCAGTAGCTATGGGACTAGCGATTCGTATACGCAGTATTTT.

The V call is TRBV5-5, the J call TRBJ2-6; D is unclear. Germline V gene sequence: CDR1 SGHKS, CDR2 YYEKEE (reference sequence). The CDR3 totals 15 residues. V was trimmed by 1 base and J by 4 bases, leaving 9 bases between them. The CDR3 region has the DNA TGTGCCAGCAGCTTGTCATGGGCCGGGGCCAACGTCCTGACTTTC. This sequence encodes CASSLSWAGANVLTF.

The chain is built from TRBV6-1 and TRBJ1-2, with D tentatively TRBD1 (5 bases). The CDR3 loop spans 15 amino acids. V shed 6 bases and J shed 3 bases, with 17 bases lying between them. CDR1 and CDR2 (germline): MNHNS, SASEGT. The DNA for the CDR3 is TGTGCCAGCAGGGGACCCCCGACCGCAGACTATGGCTACACCTTC. Its translation is CASRGPPTADYGYTF.

The chain carries TRBV5-1 and TRBJ1-4; D gene uncertain. Germline V gene sequence: CDR1 SGHRS, CDR2 YFSETQ. The CDR3 covers 15 residues. Trimming removed 3 bases at V and 2 bases at J, with 11 bases between. The CDR3 nucleotides read TGCGCCAGCAGCTCGAAGGGTGGGACTAATGAAAAACTGTTTTTT. Its translation: CASSSKGGTNEKLFF.

The chain is built from TRBV5-6 and TRBJ2-7, with 9 bases matching TRBD2. The length of the CDR3 is 14 residues. Germline V gives CDR1 SGHDT, CDR2 YYEEEE. Losses at the gene ends were 5 bases for V and 5 bases for J; bases not matched to a gene: 8. The CDR3 DNA follows: TGTGCCAGCAGTTTGATAGCGGGAGTTGACGAGCAGTACTTC. Translated, it gives CASSLIAGVDEQYF.

This rearrangement joins TRBV2 to TRBJ2-3; no firm D call. Germline V CDR1 and CDR2: SNHLY, FYNNEI. V was pared by 3 bases and J by 2 bases, with 15 bases between. This CDR3 contains 16 residues. The CDR3 protein is CASSDWGERYTDTQYF. CDR3 nucleotides: TGTGCCAGCAGTGATTGGGGTGAGCGCTACACAGATACGCAGTATTTT.